These 19 T cell receptor beta chains share one sample of origin, sequenced in a study of CD4 T cells in relation to SARS-CoV-2 and coronaviruses (dated by TCRdb to the early 2020s). CD4+ T cells from unexposed donors were collected before the COVID-19 pandemic (2011-2018). The EasySep CD4+ T cell isolation kit was used to isolate CD4+ T cells once the cultures had run for about 10 days. The method was the immunoSEQ multiplex PCR assay. Here the immuneACCESS table is served through TCRdb, limited to in-frame sequences with V and J called. Missing clones are a known gap in these copies; in checked studies unresolved V genes cover under half, and the rest lacks a known reason. The sample has more than 25,000 clones on record, 76% of them singletons. The ten largest clonotypes hold approximately 15% of the sample. The antigens these receptors bind are not known. Input material: CD4+ T cells from PBMCs, cultured in vitro. These receptors came from a human donor in good health.

DNA of the CDR3: TGCGCCAGCAGCAGGGGAAGGCCAACTAATGAAAAACTGTTTTTT. Translated: CASSRGRPTNEKLFF. This chain joins TRBV5-1 and TRBJ1-4; weak D call: TRBD1 (5 bases). The V end was cut by 4 bases, the J end by 0 bases, with 10 bases between. CDR1 and CDR2 from the germline V gene are SGHRS and YFSETQ. The CDR3 consists of 15 residues.

The chain carries TRBV7-9 and TRBJ1-2; D is unresolved. This CDR3 contains 15 residues. The ends were cut back, 0 bases at V and 0 bases at J, with 8 bases in the middle. Per the germline V gene, CDR1 is SEHNR and CDR2 is FQNEAQ (reference sequence). This chain's CDR3 is CASSLANTANYGYTF. CDR3 coding DNA: TGTGCCAGCAGCTTAGCAAACACCGCTAACTATGGCTACACCTTC.

The CDR3 DNA reads as TGTGCCACCAGTGAAGGTAGGGGGCGGAACAATGAGCAGTTCTTC. This encodes CATSEGRGRNNEQFF. This chain connects TRBV24-1 to TRBJ2-1, with 7 bases fitting TRBD1. The CDR3 spans 15 residues. Germline V CDR1 and CDR2: KGHDR, SFDVKD. V lost 4 bases and J lost 5; bases outside the gene matches: 7.

The rearrangement links TRBV6-2 or TRBV6-3 to TRBJ1-6, with D tentatively TRBD1 (5 bases). The CDR3 length is 17 residues. The germline gives CDR1 MNHEY, CDR2 SVGEGT. Trimming took 0 bases from V and 0 from J, leaving 9 bases between them. The CDR3 spells CASSYSGGSSYNSPLHF. CDR3 DNA sequence: TGTGCCAGCAGTTACTCGGGGGGAAGCTCCTATAATTCACCCCTCCACTTT.

Only one count was recorded for this clone. The rearrangement links TRBV20-1 to TRBJ2-3; D is perhaps TRBD2 (5 bases). Germline CDR1 and CDR2: DFQATT and SNEGSKA (reference sequence). Between the trimmed V and J ends, which lost 6 bases and 5 bases, there was a span of 9 bases. The CDR3 loop spans 11 amino acids. CDR3 region: CSAPAGDTQYF. CDR3 sequence (DNA): TGCAGTGCCCCCGCGGGAGATACGCAGTATTTT.

The rearrangement joins TRBV7-3 to TRBJ1-2; D unresolved. Germline V gene sequence: CDR1 SGHTA, CDR2 FQGTGA. The ends were cut back, 3 bases at V and 5 bases at J, with 10 bases in the middle. There are 13 residues in the CDR3. CDR3 sequence (DNA): TGTGCCAGCAGCTTGAGCTCGGAGTATGGCTACACCTTC. Its protein is CASSLSSEYGYTF.

The chain carries TRBV6-5 and TRBJ1-4, with TRBD1 matching 7 bases. The CDR3 runs 14 residues. CDR1 and CDR2 from the germline V gene are MNHEY and SVGAGI. Trimming took 6 bases from V and 6 from J; bases not matched to a gene: 7. In DNA, the CDR3 is TGTGCCAGCAGCTCCAGGGGGGAGGATGAAAAACTGTTTTTT. This encodes CASSSRGEDEKLFF.

The gene calls are TRBV7-8 and TRBJ2-2, with 7 bases fitting TRBD2. V dropped 5 bases and J dropped 4; count of bases not matched to a gene: 10. The V gene's germline CDR1 is SGHVS and CDR2 FQNEAQ. The length of the CDR3 is 16 residues. The CDR3 reads CASSPPLREGTGELFF. CDR3 nucleotides: TGTGCCAGCAGCCCCCCTCTAAGGGAGGGCACCGGGGAGCTGTTTTTT.

The CDR3 spells CASSPNSGSSYNEQFF. CDR3 DNA sequence: TGTGCCAGCTCACCAAACAGCGGGAGCTCCTACAATGAGCAGTTCTTC. The chain couples TRBV18 to TRBJ2-1; TRBD2 matches 8 bases. Germline V gene sequence: CDR1 KGHSH, CDR2 LQKENI. Trimming cost V 2 bases and J 0 bases; bases outside gene matches: 3. The CDR3 has 16 residues.

This sequence joins TRBV3-1 (or the pseudogene TRBV3-2) and TRBJ2-3; D not resolved. Deletions cut 1 base from V and 1 base from J, with 3 bases between. CDR1 and CDR2 from the germline V gene are LGHDT and YNNKEL (reference sequence). The CDR3 extends over 13 amino acids. CDR3 in amino acids: CASSQGGTDTQYF. CDR3 coding DNA: TGTGCCAGCAGCCAAGGGGGCACAGATACGCAGTATTTT.

The chain couples TRBV2 to TRBJ2-6; no clear D. Germline V gives CDR1 SNHLY, CDR2 FYNNEI. The CDR3 is made up of 14 amino acids. Trimming took 7 bases from V and 0 from J, leaving 7 bases between them. CDR3 nucleotides: TGTGCCAGCACCCAGCTCTCTGGGGCCAACGTCCTGACTTTC. Its protein product is CASTQLSGANVLTF.

The J gene is TRBJ1-2, the V gene TRBV10-3; no clear D. The germline gives CDR1 ENHRY, CDR2 SYGVKD. V lost 0 bases and J 2 bases, leaving 4 bases between the germline ends. The CDR3 has 13 residues. The CDR3 DNA reads as TGTGCCATCAGTGAGTCACGCAACTATGGCTACACCTTC. This translates into CAISESRNYGYTF.

This clone was picked up a small number of times. V usage is TRBV6-2 or TRBV6-3 and J usage is TRBJ1-5; D ambiguous. The CDR3 is 16 residues long. Germline assignment: CDR1 MNHEY and CDR2 SVGEGT. With 0 bases removed from V and 0 bases from J, the gap between germline ends came to 9 bases. CDR3 nucleotides: TGTGCCAGCAGTTACTCTCCCGGTTATAGCAATCAGCCCCAGCATTTT. It is translated as CASSYSPGYSNQPQHF.

The chain combines TRBV7-8 with TRBJ2-7, with unresolved D. The CDR3 has 12 amino acids. Trimming took off 5 bases at V and 4 bases at J, with 9 bases between the two ends. Germline CDR1 is SGHVS and CDR2 is FQNEAQ. Here the CDR3 reads CASSRRGYEQYF. For the CDR3, the DNA is TGTGCCAGCAGCCGGAGAGGTTACGAGCAGTACTTC.

The chain recombines TRBV6-5 with TRBJ2-2; 9 nucleotides match TRBD1. The CDR3 spans 16 residues. V shed 4 bases, J shed 5 bases, and the junction held 8 bases outside the gene matches. CDR1 is MNHEY, CDR2 SVGAGI, per germline. CDR3 residues: CASSSRRDRVTGELFF. The CDR3 bases are TGTGCCAGCAGTTCCCGCCGGGACAGGGTAACCGGGGAGCTGTTTTTT.

This chain links TRBV3-1 (or the pseudogene TRBV3-2) with TRBJ2-7; a possible D gene is TRBD2 (5 bases). CDR1 LGHDT and CDR2 YNNKEL come from the germline V gene (reference sequence). The CDR3 has 15 amino acids. The V gene lost 1 base and the J gene lost 0 bases, with 10 bases spanning the gap. Written as DNA, the CDR3 is TGTGCCAGCAGCCAAGGACCGGACTTCTCCTACGAGCAGTACTTC. It encodes CASSQGPDFSYEQYF.

This clone was seen a handful of times. The V call is TRBV11-3, the J call TRBJ2-1; 12 nucleotides agree with TRBD1. CDR3 length: 15 amino acids. The V gene end was trimmed by 0 bases and the J gene end by 6 bases; junction bases not matched to a gene: 0. Germline CDR1 reads SGHNT; CDR2 reads YENEEA. Here the CDR3 DNA reads TGTGCCAGCAGCTTAGAGGGACAGGGGGCCAATGAGCAGTTCTTC. This translates into CASSLEGQGANEQFF.

This chain uses TRBV5-4 with TRBJ1-2; D is unclear. Trimming pared 0 bases from V and 0 bases from J, leaving 9 bases between. The germline gives CDR1 SGHNT, CDR2 YYREEE (reference sequence). The CDR3 consists of 15 residues. CDR3 coding DNA: TGTGCCAGCAGCTTGGTAACACAAGCTAACTATGGCTACACCTTC. Translated, it gives CASSLVTQANYGYTF.

The chain carries TRBV11-2 and TRBJ2-3; 8 positions match TRBD2. This CDR3 region has 17 residues. V lost 1 base and J lost 2; bases outside the gene matches: 8. Germline CDR1 reads SGHAT; CDR2 reads FQNNGV. CDR3 amino acids: CASSLVRAGDATDTQYF. In DNA form, the CDR3 reads TGTGCCAGCAGCTTAGTTAGAGCGGGGGATGCCACAGATACGCAGTATTTT.